These 20 T cell receptor beta chains were all obtained from the same sample, sequenced in a study of T cell changes during pregnancy in multiple sclerosis. The assay was immunoSEQ multiplex PCR, and TCRdb's table has in-frame clones only and misses some. Here the sample spans under 110,000 clones, 80% to 95% being singletons. The sample here was peripheral blood, taken after pregnancy. These TCRs come from a female donor with multiple sclerosis, enrolled in a pregnancy study.

The rearrangement joins TRBV4-1 to TRBJ1-1; D remains ambiguous. This CDR3 region has 11 residues. CDR1 is MGHRA, CDR2 YSYEKL, per germline. Trimming removed 9 bases at V and 1 base at J, with 6 bases between. CDR3 protein: CASSKNTEAFF. The DNA for the CDR3 is TGCGCCAGTAGTAAGAACACTGAAGCTTTCTTT.

The chain has TRBV7-9 and TRBJ2-5; 7 bases match TRBD1. V gave up 3 bases and J gave up 5 bases; unmatched junction bases: 18. Per germline, CDR1 SEHNR and CDR2 FQNEAQ (reference sequence). This CDR3 comprises 18 residues. CDR3 bases: TGTGCCAGCAGCTTTGGACAGGTTCCCAGGGCACTGGGGGAGACCCAGTACTTC. This sequence encodes CASSFGQVPRALGETQYF.

This clone was seen just once. V is TRBV5-6 and J is TRBJ1-2; tentatively, D is TRBD1 (6 bases). Germline V gene sequence: CDR1 SGHDT, CDR2 YYEEEE. Trimming cost V 1 base and J 5 bases, with 12 bases left between them. This CDR3 contains 14 residues. Here the CDR3 DNA reads TGTGCCAGCAGCTTGACAGACAGGAATTATGGCTACACCTTC. This codes for CASSLTDRNYGYTF.

J is TRBJ1-1 and V is TRBV19; D possibly corresponds to TRBD1 (6 bases). V lost 5 bases and J 7 bases, leaving 20 bases between the germline ends. Germline V CDR1 and CDR2: LNHDA, SQIVND (reference sequence). The CDR3 runs 15 residues. CDR3 sequence (DNA): TGTGCCAGTAGTCCGATAGGGGGGGGACGGCTTGAAGCTTTCTTT. Its translation is CASSPIGGGRLEAFF.

The V and J genes are TRBV29-1 and TRBJ1-1; D unclear. This CDR3 has 17 residues. The germline V gene encodes CDR1 SQVTM and CDR2 ANQGSEA. The V gene lost 4 bases and the J gene lost 0 bases, with 21 bases spanning the gap. For the CDR3, the DNA is TGCAGCGTTGCCCTAAGGAGGGTTACGGGATTGAACACTGAAGCTTTCTTT. This sequence encodes CSVALRRVTGLNTEAFF.

This chain connects TRBV4-2 to TRBJ2-1; D is possibly TRBD2 (5 bases). The germline CDR1 and CDR2 sequences are LGHNA and YNFKEQ. The V and J ends lost 0 bases and 8 bases respectively, with 17 bases between them. The CDR3 covers 16 residues. The CDR3 sequence: CASSQEPSGFAHEQFF. CDR3 in DNA: TGTGCCAGCAGCCAAGAACCTTCGGGGTTCGCACATGAGCAGTTCTTC.

This rearrangement joins TRBV18 to TRBJ1-1; 7 nucleotides match TRBD1. The CDR3 runs to 15 residues. From germline, CDR1 is KGHSH and CDR2 LQKENI. V gave up 3 bases and J gave up 1 base; unmatched junction bases: 5. The CDR3: CASSPSDRWNTEAFF. CDR3 in DNA: TGTGCCAGCTCACCTTCGGACAGGTGGAACACTGAAGCTTTCTTT.

V usage is TRBV9 and J usage is TRBJ2-3; 8 nucleotides line up with TRBD1. After removal of 4 bases from V and 2 bases from J, the junction contained 3 bases not matched to a gene. Germline CDR1 reads SGDLS; CDR2 reads YYNGEE. The CDR3 runs to 14 residues. CDR3 nucleotides: TGTGCCAGCAGCTACAGGGGGGCCACAGATACGCAGTATTTT. Translated: CASSYRGATDTQYF.

This chain uses TRBV19 with TRBJ2-7; 9 bases are a match to TRBD2. V shed 5 bases and J 2 bases; nucleotides not matched to a gene: 7. The CDR3 is 15 residues long. CDR1 is LNHDA and CDR2 is SQIVND in the germline V gene (reference sequence). CDR3: CASSVVAGAPYEQYF. The CDR3 DNA follows: TGTGCCAGTAGTGTAGTAGCGGGAGCTCCCTACGAGCAGTACTTC.

The V gene is TRBV2, the J gene TRBJ2-5; 7 bases agree with TRBD1. This CDR3 has 14 amino acids. Germline V gene sequence: CDR1 SNHLY, CDR2 FYNNEI. Trimming at V came to 8 bases and at J to 4 bases, leaving 10 bases not matched to a gene. CDR3 DNA: TGTGCCAGCCCCGGGACAGAAAGTAGAGAGACCCAGTACTTC. This codes for CASPGTESRETQYF.

The gene calls are TRBV10-3 and TRBJ1-2, with D possibly TRBD1 on 5 matching bases. Looked up from germline, CDR1 is ENHRY and CDR2 is SYGVKD. The CDR3 has 14 residues. Trimming took off 4 bases at V and 2 bases at J, with 11 bases between the two ends. In DNA form, the CDR3 reads TGTGCCATCAGTGGGGGGGTGGCAAACTATGGCTACACCTTC. Amino acid sequence: CAISGGVANYGYTF.

This clone was seen once. J is TRBJ1-6 and V is TRBV30; D ambiguous. CDR1 GTSNPN and CDR2 SVGIG come from the germline V gene (reference sequence). The CDR3 totals 17 residues. The V end was cut by 2 bases, the J end by 0 bases, with 14 bases between. For the CDR3, the DNA is TGTGCCTGGAGTCCGGGAGGCAGGAGCTCCTATAATTCACCCCTCCACTTT. Amino acid sequence: CAWSPGGRSSYNSPLHF. The variable domain in full, with the rest retrieved from reference TRBV30 and TRBJ1-6, is SQTIHQWPATLVQPVGSPLSLECTVEGTSNPNLYWYRQAAGRGLQLLFYSVGIGQISSEVPQNLSASRPQDRQFILSSKKLLLSDSGFYLCAWSPGGRSSYNSPLHFGNGTRLTVT.

CDR3 protein: CAISESVGQPYEQYF. The CDR3 nucleotides read TGTGCCATCAGTGAGTCGGTGGGACAGCCCTACGAGCAGTACTTC. The chain employs TRBV10-3 and TRBJ2-7, with TRBD1 matching 7 bases. The length of the CDR3 is 15 residues. The germline V gene encodes CDR1 ENHRY and CDR2 SYGVKD. V was clipped by 0 bases and J by 2 bases; unmatched bases: 4.

The chain uses TRBV5-1 and TRBJ2-1; a weak D match, TRBD2 (6 bases). Trimming pared 0 bases from V and 0 bases from J, leaving 10 bases between. The V gene's germline CDR1 is SGHRS and CDR2 YFSETQ. The CDR3 runs to 16 residues. DNA of the CDR3: TGCGCCAGCAGCTTGGATCCTAGCGACTCCTACAATGAGCAGTTCTTC. Amino acid sequence: CASSLDPSDSYNEQFF.

The chain recombines TRBV14 with TRBJ2-7; the match to TRBD2 covers 8 bases. Losses at the gene ends were 1 base for V and 4 bases for J; bases not matched to a gene: 6. The CDR3 consists of 15 residues. In germline, CDR1 is SGHDN, CDR2 FVKESK. The chain's CDR3 is CASSQGSGNQYEQYF. CDR3 bases: TGTGCCAGCAGCCAAGGTAGCGGGAACCAGTACGAGCAGTACTTC.

The V and J genes are TRBV4-2 and TRBJ1-4; no clear D. Germline CDR1 is LGHNA and CDR2 is YNFKEQ. Trimming took off 0 bases at V and 1 base at J, with 6 bases between the two ends. The CDR3 is 15 residues long. CDR3 DNA sequence: TGTGCCAGCAGCCAAGAACCGGGAACTAATGAAAAACTGTTTTTT. Its translation: CASSQEPGTNEKLFF.

The V gene is TRBV10-1, the J gene TRBJ2-3; unclear D gene. Per germline, CDR1 WNHNN and CDR2 SYGVQD (reference sequence). The CDR3 is made up of 15 amino acids. Trimming shortened V by 3 bases and J by 0 bases, and 10 bases separated the two germline ends. For the CDR3, the DNA is TGCGCCAGCAGTGACGGCGGAGCTAGCACAGATACGCAGTATTTT. It is translated as CASSDGGASTDTQYF.

Within the sample, this clone is medium-sized. The chain employs TRBV5-1 and TRBJ1-5, with D perhaps TRBD1 (6 bases). The CDR3 runs 13 residues. Between the trimmed V and J ends, which lost 0 bases and 5 bases, there was a span of 6 bases. CDR1 and CDR2 from the germline V gene are SGHRS and YFSETQ. CDR3 sequence reads: CASSLAGDQPQHF. The CDR3 DNA reads as TGCGCCAGCAGCTTGGCAGGGGATCAGCCCCAGCATTTT.

The rearrangement joins TRBV4-1 to TRBJ1-5, with 8 bases aligning to TRBD1. The CDR3 covers 14 residues. With V trimmed by 2 bases and J by 4 bases, 1 base remained unmatched. The germline V gene encodes CDR1 MGHRA and CDR2 YSYEKL. The CDR3 DNA sequence: TGCGCCAGCAGCCAACAGGGGGCGAATCAGCCCCAGCATTTT. Translation: CASSQQGANQPQHF.

A single count supports this clone. The chain uses TRBV6-1 and TRBJ1-1; maybe TRBD1 (6 bases). The germline V gene has CDR1 MNHNS and CDR2 SASEGT. The V gene lost 4 bases and the J gene lost 5 bases, with 20 bases spanning the gap. The CDR3 is made up of 16 amino acids. CDR3 sequence: CASSVGNRVGRTEAFF. The CDR3 DNA follows: TGTGCCAGCAGTGTTGGAAACAGGGTGGGCCGGACTGAAGCTTTCTTT.